These T cell receptor beta chains were read from a single sample in a study of cytomegalovirus exposure and HLA in healthy donors. Here immunoSEQ multiplex PCR was the method, and the copy in TCRdb shows in-frame clones only, minus some. Of over 100,000 clones listed, 74% are singletons. Sample: PBMCs. Every receptor here comes from a male donor in good health and CMV-seronegative. Each CDR3 is given without its conserved first and last residue.

TRBJ2-1 TRBV28 ASSRYRTGIYNEQF
TRBJ1-1 TRBV18 ASSPLQHEAF
TRBJ2-3 TRBV6-1 ASSEEGWGINRDTQY
TRBJ2-4 TRBV13 ASSSQEAGGAKNIQY
TRBJ1-1 TRBV19 ATLRGNTEAF
TRBJ1-4 TRBV9 ASSPEGTAYEKLF
TRBJ2-5 TRBV7-9 ASSLTTGGEWKETQY
TRBJ2-7 TRBV25-1 ASSELQGHEQY
TRBJ2-7 TRBV7-2 ASSTSGGAVYEQY
TRBJ2-1 TRBV6-4 ASSGTSGGANEQF
TRBJ1-2 TRBV6-5 ASSIDRGAERGYT
TRBJ2-5 TRBV5-4 ASSFSGGAKETQY
TRBJ2-2 TRBV5-1 ASSPTVDGELF
TRBJ2-3 TRBV11-2 ASSPLVGTDTQY
TRBJ1-1 TRBV11-2 ASSSLQSGAF
TRBJ1-1 TRBV19 ASNQFGGSNTEAF
TRBJ2-7 TRBV5-4 ASSRAGVLYEQY
TRBJ2-1 TRBV4-2 ASSRGPGGIGNNEQF
TRBJ1-5 TRBV6-1 ASMTSAGGNQPQH
TRBJ2-7 TRBV23-1 ASSRIAPGLAGHEQY
TRBJ2-5 TRBV7-3 ASSPRGNGQETQY
TRBJ2-1 TRBV4-1 ASSQDMTGAYNEQF
TRBJ2-3 TRBV14 ASSQGGRTSTDTQY
TRBJ2-1 TRBV30 AWSRTVYNEQF
TRBJ1-1 TRBV30 AWSTWGGRSTEAF
TRBJ1-2 TRBV30 AWDGTGGHYGYT
TRBJ1-1 TRBV5-8 ASSLGWGGKHTEAF
TRBJ2-2 TRBV5-4 ASSGGTSGSRELF
TRBJ1-1 TRBV7-2 ASSPPISRFLHTEAF
TRBJ2-2 TRBV9 ASSPRLGGGELF
TRBJ2-2 TRBV5-5 ASSSSGGAGTGELF
TRBJ1-1 TRBV10-3 AISESDGQGVTEAF
TRBJ2-3 TRBV19 ASSQGGADTQY
TRBJ1-1 TRBV7-2 ASNQNGATGRNTEAF
TRBJ2-3 TRBV5-5 ASSLTGDTQY
TRBJ1-5 TRBV28 ASSLSQGSNQPQH
TRBJ2-3 TRBV7-2 ASSLVPADTQY
TRBJ2-7 TRBV28 ASRRGQGAQVYEQY
TRBJ2-1 TRBV6-6 ASSYSSLADNEQF
TRBJ1-1 TRBV10-3 AITRRGAGTEAF
TRBJ2-7 TRBV27 ASSPGQGWKRQY
TRBJ2-2 TRBV5-5 ASNIMQGFANTGELF
TRBJ1-3 TRBV4-1 ASSREHRVSGNTIY
TRBJ2-5 TRBV10-3 AISDGQGALETQY
TRBJ1-1 TRBV4-2 ASGEDVMSTEAF
TRBJ1-2 TRBV23-1 ASSPPAGGPGYT
TRBJ1-5 TRBV28 ASSNDRDNQPQH
TRBJ2-7 TRBV4-3 ASSLGTGQGEQY
TRBJ2-3 TRBV19 ASRSPLAGTDTQY
TRBJ2-7 TRBV6-6 ASTLAGGAYEQY
TRBJ2-5 TRBV6-1 ASSDQLTGTPRETQY
TRBJ1-4 TRBV28 ASRTGGRMQKLF
TRBJ1-2 TRBV19 ASSMSGNYGYT
TRBJ2-3 TRBV9 ASSAGQGPDTQY
TRBJ2-5 TRBV5-1 ASSLLYQETQY